The TCR beta chain under discussion was sequenced for a study of blood T cell repertoires in COVID-19. Generated by immunoSEQ multiplex PCR, the TCRdb table keeps only in-frame clones and is missing some. Among fewer than 250,000 clones listed, roughly 80% were seen once. Germline CDR1 is GTSNPN and CDR2 is SVGIG (reference sequence). V gave up 1 base and J gave up 10 bases, with 11 bases separating them. This CDR3 is built from 13 residues. This TCR was recovered from a woman at least 80 years old with COVID-19, enrolled during active disease. Specimen: peripheral blood. V and J are TRBV30 and TRBJ1-6; perhaps TRBD1 as D (5 bases). The CDR3 region has the DNA TGTGCCTGGAGTGAGCAGGGCGGATCACCCCTCCACTTT. This codes for CAWSEQGGSPLHF. The full variable domain, rest sourced from reference TRBV30 and TRBJ1-6, is SQTIHQWPATLVQPVGSPLSLECTVEGTSNPNLYWYRQAAGRGLQLLFYSVGIGQISSEVPQNLSASRPQDRQFILSSKKLLLSDSGFYLCAWSEQGGSPLHFGNGTRLTVT.